The T cell receptor (beta chain) described here comes from a study of blood T cell repertoires in COVID-19. The assay was immunoSEQ multiplex PCR, and TCRdb's table has in-frame clones only and misses some. The sample consists of just over 300,000 clones, 85% to 90% of them appearing once. Trimming pared 0 bases from V and 0 bases from J, leaving 9 bases between. Germline values: CDR1 SGDLS, CDR2 YYNGEE. The CDR3 spans 15 residues. The TCR sequence derives from a woman in her 30s with COVID-19, enrolled during active disease. The rearrangement joins TRBV9 to TRBJ1-2, with a possible D match to TRBD1 (6 bases). The sample comprised peripheral blood. CDR3 residues: CASSVGDTSNYGYTF. The CDR3 DNA is TGTGCCAGCAGCGTAGGGGACACTTCTAACTATGGCTACACCTTC.